The text below deals with one T cell receptor (beta chain). The antigen remains undetermined. The CDR3 has 14 amino acids. Germline CDR1 SGDLS, CDR2 YYNGEE. Trimming pared 4 bases from V and 2 bases from J, leaving 12 bases between. Assay used: immunoSEQ multiplex PCR; TCRdb lists only in-frame clones, some missing. The data show roughly 30,000 clones, 70% seen once. This record belongs to a study of PD-1 blockade in classical Hodgkin lymphoma. Study-wide results and caveats: Lower baseline TCR diversity was reported for newly diagnosed patients than for healthy donors. Complete responders showed a baseline diversity that resembled the diversity of newly diagnosed patients.

No patient escaped relapse after autologous stem cell transplantation, and brentuximab vedotin exposure varied. The sequencing here drew on peripheral blood mononuclear cells (PBMCs), taken before the second cycle of nivolumab. The chain links TRBV9 to TRBJ2-5, with D unclear. The receptor's source is a human donor with classical Hodgkin lymphoma. Here the CDR3 DNA reads TGTGCCAGCAGCCCCTCCGGGCAGCAAGAGACCCAGTACTTC. This translates into CASSPSGQQETQYF. The full variable domain, its missing parts supplied by reference TRBV9 and TRBJ2-5, is DSGVTQTPKHLITATGQRVTLRCSPRSGDLSVYWYQQSLDQGLQFLIQYYNGEERAKGNILERFSAQQFPDLHSELNLSSLELGDSALYFCASSPSGQQETQYFGPGTRLLVL.